The sequence of this TCR beta chain was determined in a study of blood T cell repertoires in COVID-19. From germline, CDR1 is MNHEY and CDR2 SVGAGI. This CDR3 is 14 amino acids long. V lost 7 bases to trimming and J lost 2 bases; unmatched junction nucleotides: 4. Authors' methods: It was from reference gene primer amplification that nucleated cell counts were estimated. Clones were read by immunoSEQ multiplex PCR, and TCRdb kept only the in-frame ones, dropping some. V and J calls and clone size follow that table, whereas D and trimming were derived from the DNA. The repertoire holds roughly 230,000 clones, with around 91% as singletons.

The V gene is TRBV6-5, the J gene TRBJ1-1, with TRBD1 matching over 10 bases. Sequencing was carried out using peripheral blood. The clonotype originates from a woman in her sixties with COVID-19, enrolled during active disease. The CDR3 loop is CASTDRGRNTEAFF. In nucleotides, the CDR3 is TGTGCCAGCACCGACAGGGGGCGCAACACTGAAGCTTTCTTT.